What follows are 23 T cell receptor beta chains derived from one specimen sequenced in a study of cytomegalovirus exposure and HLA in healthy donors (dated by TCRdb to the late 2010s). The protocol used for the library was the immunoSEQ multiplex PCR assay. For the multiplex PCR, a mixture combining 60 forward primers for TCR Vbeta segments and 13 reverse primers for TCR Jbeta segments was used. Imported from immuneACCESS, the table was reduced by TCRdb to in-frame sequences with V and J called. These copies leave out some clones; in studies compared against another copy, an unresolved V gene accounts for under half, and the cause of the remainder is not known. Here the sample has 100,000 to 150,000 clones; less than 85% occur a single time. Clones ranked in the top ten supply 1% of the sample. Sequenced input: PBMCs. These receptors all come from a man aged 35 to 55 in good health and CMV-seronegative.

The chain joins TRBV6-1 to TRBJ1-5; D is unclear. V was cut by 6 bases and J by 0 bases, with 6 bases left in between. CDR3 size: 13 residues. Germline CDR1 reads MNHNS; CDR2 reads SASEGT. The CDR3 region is CASRAVSNQPQHF. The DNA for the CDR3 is TGTGCCAGCAGGGCAGTTAGCAATCAGCCCCAGCATTTT.

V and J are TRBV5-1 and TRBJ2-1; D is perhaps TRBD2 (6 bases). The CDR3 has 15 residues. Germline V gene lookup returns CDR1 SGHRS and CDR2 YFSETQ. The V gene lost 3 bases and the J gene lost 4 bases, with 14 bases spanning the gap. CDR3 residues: CASSSTVGGYNEQFF. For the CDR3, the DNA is TGCGCCAGCAGCTCCACCGTGGGGGGTTACAATGAGCAGTTCTTC.

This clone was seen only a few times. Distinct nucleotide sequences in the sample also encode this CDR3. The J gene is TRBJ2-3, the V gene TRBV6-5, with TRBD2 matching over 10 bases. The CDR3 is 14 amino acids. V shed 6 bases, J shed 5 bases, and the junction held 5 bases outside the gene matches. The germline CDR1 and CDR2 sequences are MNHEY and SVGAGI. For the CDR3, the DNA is TGTGCCAGCAGCCCCCGGACTAGCGGAGATACGCAGTATTTT. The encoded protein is CASSPRTSGDTQYF.

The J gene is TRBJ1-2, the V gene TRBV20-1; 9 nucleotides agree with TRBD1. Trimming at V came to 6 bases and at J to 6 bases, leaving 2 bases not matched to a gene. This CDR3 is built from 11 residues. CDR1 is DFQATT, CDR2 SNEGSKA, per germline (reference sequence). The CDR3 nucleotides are TGCAGTGCGCGGACAGGGGATGGCTACACCTTC. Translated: CSARTGDGYTF.

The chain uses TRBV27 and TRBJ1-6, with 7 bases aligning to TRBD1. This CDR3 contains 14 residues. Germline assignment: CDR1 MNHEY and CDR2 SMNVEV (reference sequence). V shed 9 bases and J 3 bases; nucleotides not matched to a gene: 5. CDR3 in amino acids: CASTPGGYNSPLHF. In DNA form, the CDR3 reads TGTGCCAGTACCCCAGGGGGCTATAATTCACCCCTCCACTTT.

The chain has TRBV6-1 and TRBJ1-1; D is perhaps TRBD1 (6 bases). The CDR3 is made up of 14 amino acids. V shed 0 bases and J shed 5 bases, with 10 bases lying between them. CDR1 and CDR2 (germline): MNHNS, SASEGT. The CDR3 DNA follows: TGTGCCAGCAGTGAAGCTACAGGGCGGACTGAAGCTTTCTTT. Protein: CASSEATGRTEAFF.

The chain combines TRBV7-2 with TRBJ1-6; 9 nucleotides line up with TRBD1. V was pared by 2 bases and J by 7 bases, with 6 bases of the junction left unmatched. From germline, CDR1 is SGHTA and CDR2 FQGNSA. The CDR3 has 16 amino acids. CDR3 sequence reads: CASSLYNRGLNSPLHF. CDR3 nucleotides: TGTGCCAGCAGCTTATACAACAGGGGGCTGAATTCACCCCTCCACTTT.

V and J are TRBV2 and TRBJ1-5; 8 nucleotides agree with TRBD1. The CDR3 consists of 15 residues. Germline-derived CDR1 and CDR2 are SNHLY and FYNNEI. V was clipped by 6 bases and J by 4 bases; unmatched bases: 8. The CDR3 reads CASRLQDRGNQPQHF. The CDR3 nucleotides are TGTGCCAGCAGGCTCCAAGACAGGGGAAATCAGCCCCAGCATTTT.

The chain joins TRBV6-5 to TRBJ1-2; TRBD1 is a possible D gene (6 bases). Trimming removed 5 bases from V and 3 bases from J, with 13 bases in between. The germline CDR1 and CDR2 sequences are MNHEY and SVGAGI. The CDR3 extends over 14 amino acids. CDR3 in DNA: TGTGCCAGCAGTCCGTCGACAGGCTACTATGGCTACACCTTC. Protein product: CASSPSTGYYGYTF.

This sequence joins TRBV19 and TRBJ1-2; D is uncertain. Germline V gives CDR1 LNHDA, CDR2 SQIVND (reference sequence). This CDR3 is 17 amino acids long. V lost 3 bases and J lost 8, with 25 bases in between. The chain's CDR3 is CASSMAPQATTTLGYTF. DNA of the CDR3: TGTGCCAGTAGTATGGCCCCCCAGGCGACTACAACTTTGGGCTACACCTTC. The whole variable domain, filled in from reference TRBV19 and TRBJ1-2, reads DGGITQSPKYLFRKEGQNVTLSCEQNLNHDAMYWYRQDPGQGLRLIYYSQIVNDFQKGDIAEGYSVSREKKESFPLTVTSAQKNPTAFYLCASSMAPQATTTLGYTFGSGTRLTVV.

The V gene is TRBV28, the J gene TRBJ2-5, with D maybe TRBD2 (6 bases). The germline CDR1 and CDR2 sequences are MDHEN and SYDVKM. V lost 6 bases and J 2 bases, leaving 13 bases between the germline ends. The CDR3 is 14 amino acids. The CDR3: CASSLSSAQETQYF. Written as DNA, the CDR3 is TGTGCCAGCAGCCTATCTAGCGCACAAGAGACCCAGTACTTC.

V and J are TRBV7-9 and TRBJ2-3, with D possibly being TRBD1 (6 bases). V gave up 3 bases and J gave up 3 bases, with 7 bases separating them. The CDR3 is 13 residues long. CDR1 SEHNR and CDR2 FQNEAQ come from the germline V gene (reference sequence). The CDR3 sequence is CASSFRGTDTQYF. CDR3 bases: TGTGCCAGCAGCTTCAGGGGTACAGATACGCAGTATTTT.

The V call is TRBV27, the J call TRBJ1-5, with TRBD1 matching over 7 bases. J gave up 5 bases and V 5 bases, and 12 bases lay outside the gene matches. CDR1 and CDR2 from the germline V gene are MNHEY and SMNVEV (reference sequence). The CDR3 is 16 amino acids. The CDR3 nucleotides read TGTGCCAGCAGTCCCCGGACAGGTCGGGAGCATCAGCCCCAGCATTTT. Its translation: CASSPRTGREHQPQHF.

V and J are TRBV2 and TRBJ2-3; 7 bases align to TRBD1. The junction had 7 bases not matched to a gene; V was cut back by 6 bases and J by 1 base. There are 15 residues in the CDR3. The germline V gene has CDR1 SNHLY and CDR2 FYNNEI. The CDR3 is CASSGPGQRTDTQYF. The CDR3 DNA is TGTGCCAGCAGCGGTCCGGGACAGCGCACAGATACGCAGTATTTT.

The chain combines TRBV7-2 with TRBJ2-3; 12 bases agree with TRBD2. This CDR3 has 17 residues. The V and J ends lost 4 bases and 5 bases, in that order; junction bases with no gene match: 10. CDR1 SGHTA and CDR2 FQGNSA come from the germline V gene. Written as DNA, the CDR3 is TGTGCCAGCAGCTACCGGACTAGCGGGAAACTGGGAGATACGCAGTATTTT. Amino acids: CASSYRTSGKLGDTQYF. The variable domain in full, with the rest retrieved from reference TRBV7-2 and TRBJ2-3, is GAGVSQSPSNKVTEKGKDVELRCDPISGHTALYWYRQSLGQGLEFLIYFQGNSAPDKSGLPSDRFSAERTGGSVSTLTIQRTQQEDSAVYLCASSYRTSGKLGDTQYFGPGTRLTVL.

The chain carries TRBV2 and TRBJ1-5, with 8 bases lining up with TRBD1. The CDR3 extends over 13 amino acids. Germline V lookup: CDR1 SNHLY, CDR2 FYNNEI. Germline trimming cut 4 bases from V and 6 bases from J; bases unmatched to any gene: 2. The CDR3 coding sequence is TGTGCCAGCAGTGGGACAGGGTTTCAGCCCCAGCATTTT. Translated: CASSGTGFQPQHF.

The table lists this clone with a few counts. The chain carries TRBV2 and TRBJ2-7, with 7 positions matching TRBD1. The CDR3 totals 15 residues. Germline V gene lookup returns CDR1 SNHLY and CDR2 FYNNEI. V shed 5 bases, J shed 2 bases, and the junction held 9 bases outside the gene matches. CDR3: CASSRGQAVPYEQYF. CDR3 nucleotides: TGTGCCAGCAGTCGCGGACAGGCAGTCCCCTACGAGCAGTACTTC.

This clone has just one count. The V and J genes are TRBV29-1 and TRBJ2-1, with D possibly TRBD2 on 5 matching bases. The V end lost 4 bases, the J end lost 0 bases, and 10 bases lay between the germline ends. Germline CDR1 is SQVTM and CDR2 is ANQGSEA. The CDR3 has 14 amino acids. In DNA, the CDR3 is TGCAGCGTTGCACAGCGGCTCTCCTACAATGAGCAGTTCTTC. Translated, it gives CSVAQRLSYNEQFF.

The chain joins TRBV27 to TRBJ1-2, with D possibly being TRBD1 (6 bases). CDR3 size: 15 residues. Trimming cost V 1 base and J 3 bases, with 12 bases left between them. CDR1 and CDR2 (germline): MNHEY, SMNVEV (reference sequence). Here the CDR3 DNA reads TGTGCCAGCAGTTTATACCCTCGGACAGACTATGGCTACACCTTC. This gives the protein CASSLYPRTDYGYTF.

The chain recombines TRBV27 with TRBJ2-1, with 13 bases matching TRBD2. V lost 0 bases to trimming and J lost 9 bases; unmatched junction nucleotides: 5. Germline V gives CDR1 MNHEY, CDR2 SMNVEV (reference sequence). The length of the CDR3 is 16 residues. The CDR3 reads CASSLSGTSGAREQFF. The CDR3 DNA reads TGTGCCAGCAGTTTATCAGGGACTAGCGGGGCTCGTGAGCAGTTCTTC.

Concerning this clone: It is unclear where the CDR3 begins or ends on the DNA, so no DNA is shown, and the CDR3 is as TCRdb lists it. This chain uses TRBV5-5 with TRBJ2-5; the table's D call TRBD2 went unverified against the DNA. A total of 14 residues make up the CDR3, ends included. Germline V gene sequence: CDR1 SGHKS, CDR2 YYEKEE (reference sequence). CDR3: CASSSGLSWETQYF.

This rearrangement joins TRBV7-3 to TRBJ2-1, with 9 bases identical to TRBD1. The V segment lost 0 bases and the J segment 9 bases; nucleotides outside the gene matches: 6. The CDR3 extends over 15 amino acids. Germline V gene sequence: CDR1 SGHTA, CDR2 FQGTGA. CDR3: CASSLTQGALSEQFF. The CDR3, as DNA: TGTGCCAGCAGCTTAACACAGGGGGCCCTCAGTGAGCAGTTCTTC.

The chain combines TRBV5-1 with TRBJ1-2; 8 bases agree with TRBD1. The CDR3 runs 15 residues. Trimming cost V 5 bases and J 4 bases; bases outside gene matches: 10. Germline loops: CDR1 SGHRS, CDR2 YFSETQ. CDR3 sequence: CASRAVTGGAYGYTF. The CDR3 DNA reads TGCGCCAGCAGGGCCGTCACAGGGGGAGCCTATGGCTACACCTTC.